The present TCR beta chain was sequenced within a study of T cell responses to AZD1222 COVID-19 vaccine. Study context: Pooled together were second doses at about 4 or about 12 weeks. Overall study findings and caveats: Spike-spanning, vaccine-associated CD4 TCRs were dominant at 160-218 and 743-854. Two AZD1222 administrations were followed by greater Spike-specific TCR breadth and depth. White British people made up most donors, females outnumbered males, and clonal diversity was possibly underestimated.

The CDR3 runs 14 residues. The V gene's germline CDR1 is SGDLS and CDR2 YYNGEE. V lost 3 bases to trimming and J lost 2 bases, with 12 bases between them. The table came from immunoSEQ multiplex PCR; TCRdb's copy has only in-frame clones and leaves some out. Of about 140,000 clones detected, more than 80% appear once; the ten largest clones hold more than 2.5%. Regarding this clone: What it recognizes is unknown.

The sample was peripheral blood, taken on day 0 of AZD1222 vaccination. The clonotype originates from an adult in good health. The chain carries TRBV9 and TRBJ2-7; D not resolved. The CDR3 DNA reads TGTGCCAGCAGCGAGGACGGCGAGCCCTACGAGCAGTACTTC. This translates into CASSEDGEPYEQYF.